These 18 T cell receptor beta chains originate from one sample sequenced in a study of graft-versus-host responses after intestinal transplantation. The protocol was immunoSEQ multiplex PCR, while the TCRdb copy is restricted to in-frame clones and leaves out a portion. The sample records approximately 100,000 clones, 86% being singletons. The specimen comprised PBMCs, sampled 255 days after intestinal transplant. These receptors all come from a human patient who received an intestinal transplant, so some T cells may come from the graft donor.

This clone has a handful of counts. The chain has TRBV6-6 and TRBJ1-1; D perhaps matches TRBD1 (6 bases). The CDR3 length is 13 residues. V was cut by 6 bases and J by 5 bases, with 13 bases left in between. Looked up from germline, CDR1 is MNHNY and CDR2 is SVGAGI (reference sequence). The DNA of the CDR3 is TGTGCCAGCAGGACCCACAGGGAGACTGAAGCTTTCTTT. Encoded protein: CASRTHRETEAFF.

The chain uses TRBV27 and TRBJ1-1; D gene ambiguous. Germline CDR1 MNHEY, CDR2 SMNVEV (reference sequence). Trimming removed 3 bases at V and 2 bases at J, with 13 bases between. CDR3 length: 15 residues. CDR3 in amino acids: CASSFQAPINTEAFF. The CDR3 DNA sequence: TGTGCCAGCAGTTTTCAGGCACCGATCAACACTGAAGCTTTCTTT.

The rearrangement joins TRBV2 to TRBJ2-7, with unresolved D. CDR3 size: 12 residues. CDR1 and CDR2 from the germline V gene are SNHLY and FYNNEI. Trimming shortened V by 4 bases and J by 5 bases, and 9 bases separated the two germline ends. CDR3 protein: CASSVLSHEQYF. CDR3 in DNA: TGTGCCAGCAGTGTTCTATCCCACGAGCAGTACTTC.

The chain joins TRBV5-4 to TRBJ2-7; maybe TRBD2 (5 bases). The CDR3 consists of 12 residues. V shed 3 bases and J shed 5 bases, with 9 bases lying between them. Per germline, CDR1 SGHNT and CDR2 YYREEE (reference sequence). This CDR3 reads CASSYAGDEQYF. The CDR3 coding sequence is TGTGCCAGCAGCTACGCGGGCGACGAGCAGTACTTC.

J is TRBJ2-3 and V is TRBV4-2, with D perhaps matching TRBD2 (7 bases). Germline V gene data show CDR1 as LGHNA and CDR2 as YNFKEQ. CDR3 length: 19 amino acids. V lost 0 bases and J 0 bases, leaving 19 bases between the germline ends. The CDR3 bases are TGTGCCAGCAGCCAAGAGGGGGCGGGGGCCCATTCTAGCACAGATACGCAGTATTTT. Translated, it gives CASSQEGAGAHSSTDTQYF.

The genes are TRBV7-6 and TRBJ2-1; no clear D. This CDR3 has 17 residues. Trimming pared 5 bases from V and 0 bases from J, leaving 17 bases between. Germline V gene sequence: CDR1 SGHVS, CDR2 FNYEAQ. The CDR3 here is CASSPESRLSSYNEQFF. The CDR3 DNA reads as TGTGCCAGCAGCCCTGAAAGCAGACTCAGCTCCTACAATGAGCAGTTCTTC.

This clone was detected only once. This chain connects TRBV5-4 to TRBJ1-6; a weak D match, TRBD1 (6 bases). The CDR3 has 16 residues. Germline V gene lookup returns CDR1 SGHNT and CDR2 YYREEE (reference sequence). With 5 bases removed from V and 1 base from J, the gap between germline ends came to 13 bases. The CDR3 DNA sequence: TGTGCCAGCAGGCCCCTACAGGGTTCCTATAATTCACCCCTCCACTTT. It is translated as CASRPLQGSYNSPLHF.

CDR3 coding DNA: TGTGCCAGCAGGCTGTGGACAGTCCACGAGCAGTACTTC. The encoded protein is CASRLWTVHEQYF. V gene TRBV6-1 combines with J gene TRBJ2-5, with D possibly being TRBD1 (6 bases). The DNA matches TRBJ2-7 better at its end, which makes the J call doubtful. The germline CDR1 and CDR2 sequences are MNHNS and SASEGT. This CDR3 spans 13 amino acids.

This chain connects TRBV5-1 to TRBJ2-7, with 8 bases lining up with TRBD2. The length of the CDR3 is 13 residues. CDR1 and CDR2 from the germline V gene are SGHRS and YFSETQ. After removal of 4 bases from V and 3 bases from J, the junction contained 3 bases not matched to a gene. Here the CDR3 reads CASSPGLGYEQYV. CDR3 sequence (DNA): TGCGCCAGCAGCCCGGGACTAGGCTACGAGCAGTACGTC.

The CDR3 coding sequence is TGTGCCAGCAGCCAAGAACCGACTAGCGGGGGGACTGATACGCAGTATTTT. Protein product: CASSQEPTSGGTDTQYF. The chain couples TRBV4-2 to TRBJ2-3; TRBD2 aligns across 13 bases. Germline CDR1 reads LGHNA; CDR2 reads YNFKEQ. With V trimmed by 0 bases and J by 6 bases, 6 bases remained unmatched. This CDR3 region has 17 residues.

The J gene is TRBJ2-7, the V gene TRBV11-1; a weak D match, TRBD1 (6 bases). The CDR3 totals 15 residues. Germline CDR1 SGHAT, CDR2 FQDESV (reference sequence). V lost 0 bases, J lost 2 bases, and 11 bases lay in between. The CDR3 protein is CASSLAGTGPYEQYF. CDR3 nucleotide sequence: TGTGCCAGCAGCTTAGCCGGTACAGGGCCCTACGAGCAGTACTTC.

A few counts support this clone. The V and J genes are TRBV28 and TRBJ1-2; no clear D. There are 16 residues in the CDR3. Germline values: CDR1 MDHEN, CDR2 SYDVKM. Trimming pared 6 bases from V and 1 base from J, leaving 18 bases between. The CDR3 DNA sequence: TGTGCCAGCAGCCTCCCTGGAGGGAACCATAACTATGGCTACACCTTC. Its protein is CASSLPGGNHNYGYTF.

The rearrangement links TRBV7-3 to TRBJ1-1, with D uncertain. The germline V gene encodes CDR1 SGHTA and CDR2 FQGTGA. Trimming took 5 bases from V and 1 from J, leaving 11 bases between them. The CDR3 loop spans 14 amino acids. The CDR3 spells CASSDQRTNTEAFF. The CDR3 nucleotides are TGTGCCAGCAGCGACCAACGAACGAACACTGAAGCTTTCTTT.

This chain links TRBV19 with TRBJ1-1; TRBD1 aligns across 9 bases. V shed 5 bases and J 4 bases; nucleotides not matched to a gene: 14. The length of the CDR3 is 17 residues. Germline lookup yields CDR1 LNHDA and CDR2 SQIVND (reference sequence). The CDR3 DNA sequence: TGTGCCAGTAGTTACCTAGGACAGGGGATCACCAGCACTGAAGCTTTCTTT. Its translation is CASSYLGQGITSTEAFF. Looking up the rest from reference TRBV19 and TRBJ1-1 gives the full variable domain: DGGITQSPKYLFRKEGQNVTLSCEQNLNHDAMYWYRQDPGQGLRLIYYSQIVNDFQKGDIAEGYSVSREKKESFPLTVTSAQKNPTAFYLCASSYLGQGITSTEAFFGQGTRLTVV.

The chain carries TRBV27 and TRBJ2-3; 10 nucleotides align to TRBD1. Per the germline V gene, CDR1 is MNHEY and CDR2 is SMNVEV (reference sequence). Trimming at V came to 5 bases and at J to 6 bases, leaving 11 bases not matched to a gene. The CDR3 extends over 16 amino acids. The CDR3 here is CASSPNPGQGKDTQYF. In DNA, the CDR3 is TGTGCCAGCAGTCCTAACCCGGGACAGGGGAAGGATACGCAGTATTTT.

The rearrangement joins TRBV5-6 to TRBJ2-3; D is undetermined. Trimming left V 4 bases short and J 0 bases short, with 12 bases between. The CDR3 has 15 residues. Germline CDR1 SGHDT, CDR2 YYEEEE. CDR3 bases: TGTGCCAGCAGCCCTCTAAGAACTAGCACAGATACGCAGTATTTT. Its translation is CASSPLRTSTDTQYF.

In this sample, this clone turned up once. The chain carries TRBV7-9 and TRBJ2-3; 7 bases are a match to TRBD1. This CDR3 contains 17 residues. The V gene end was trimmed by 0 bases and the J gene end by 1 base; junction bases not matched to a gene: 7. Germline loops: CDR1 SEHNR, CDR2 FQNEAQ (reference sequence). The chain's CDR3 is CASSLATGMDGTDTQYF. The CDR3 coding sequence is TGTGCCAGCAGCTTAGCGACAGGGATGGACGGCACAGATACGCAGTATTTT.

The genes are TRBV6-1 and TRBJ2-7; D ambiguous. Trimming pared 2 bases from V and 5 bases from J, leaving 25 bases between. CDR1 and CDR2 (germline): MNHNS, SASEGT. The CDR3 consists of 18 residues. The CDR3 DNA follows: TGTGCCAGCAGTGAAACTCGAGTTGCCGTATCGCAGGAACACGAGCAGTACGTC. It yields the protein CASSETRVAVSQEHEQYV.